One and the same sample provided the 20 T cell receptor beta chains below, sequenced in a study of T cell responses to AZD1222 COVID-19 vaccine. Measured with immunoSEQ multiplex PCR; TCRdb has only the in-frame clones, and not every one. The sample lists over 40,000 clones; about 88% were seen once. The sample here was peripheral blood, taken on day 0 of AZD1222 vaccination. The receptors shown here come from an adult in good health.

The rearrangement uses TRBV19 and TRBJ2-3, with D perhaps TRBD2 (5 bases). This CDR3 is 15 amino acids long. CDR1 and CDR2 from the germline V gene are LNHDA and SQIVND (reference sequence). Trimming shortened V by 6 bases and J by 3 bases, and 16 bases separated the two germline ends. Here the CDR3 reads CASSRRDGWTDTQYF. The CDR3 DNA is TGTGCCAGTAGCCGCCGGGATGGTTGGACAGATACGCAGTATTTT.

The chain uses TRBV19 and TRBJ2-7; D is unresolved. Trimming left V 3 bases short and J 3 bases short, with 6 bases between. This CDR3 comprises 12 residues. Per germline, CDR1 LNHDA and CDR2 SQIVND (reference sequence). As DNA, the CDR3 is TGTGCCAGTAGTATCCCCGGCTACGAGCAGTACTTC. This encodes CASSIPGYEQYF.

The chain uses TRBV3-1 (or the pseudogene TRBV3-2) and TRBJ1-3, with unresolved D. V was trimmed by 0 bases and J by 4 bases, leaving 7 bases between them. Germline loops: CDR1 LGHDT, CDR2 YNNKEL (reference sequence). This CDR3 has 14 amino acids. The CDR3 sequence: CASSQDTLGNTIYF. CDR3 coding DNA: TGTGCCAGCAGCCAAGATACCCTAGGAAACACCATATATTTT.

The CDR3 sequence: CASSLSLAGVNGNTIYF. The CDR3 nucleotides are TGTGCCAGCAGCTTAAGCTTGGCAGGGGTAAATGGAAACACCATATATTTT. V gene TRBV11-2 combines with J gene TRBJ1-3; D may be TRBD1 (6 bases). Trimming shortened V by 2 bases and J by 3 bases, and 17 bases separated the two germline ends. This CDR3 has 17 residues. Per the germline V gene, CDR1 is SGHAT and CDR2 is FQNNGV.

This chain uses TRBV14 with TRBJ1-1; D not certain. V was shortened by 2 bases and J by 3 bases, with 4 bases between the two germline ends. The CDR3 sequence is 12 residues long. Germline lookup yields CDR1 SGHDN and CDR2 FVKESK. In DNA form, the CDR3 reads TGTGCCAGCAGCCAACCGGACACTGAAGCTTTCTTT. It codes for CASSQPDTEAFF.

V and J are TRBV7-2 and TRBJ1-4, with D unclear. Trimming took off 4 bases at V and 7 bases at J, with 13 bases between the two ends. Germline loops: CDR1 SGHTA, CDR2 FQGNSA. CDR3 length: 14 residues. The CDR3 nucleotides are TGTGCCAGCAGCTCAATGGTCAGAAGTGAAAAACTGTTTTTT. Its protein product is CASSSMVRSEKLFF.

The table lists this clone with a few counts. This chain connects TRBV18 to TRBJ1-1; 9 positions match TRBD1. Looked up from germline, CDR1 is KGHSH and CDR2 is LQKENI. J was trimmed by 3 bases and V by 3 bases; bases with no gene match: 8. The CDR3 is 16 residues long. The CDR3 nucleotides read TGTGCCAGCTCACCGGGTCCGGGACAGGGAGACACTGAAGCTTTCTTT. Encoded protein: CASSPGPGQGDTEAFF.

The CDR3, as DNA: TGTGCCAGCTCCCATAACTCAGGCTACGAGCAGTACTTC. Translated: CASSHNSGYEQYF. The V and J genes are TRBV9 and TRBJ2-7, with D uncertain. This CDR3 has 13 amino acids. Germline V gene lookup returns CDR1 SGDLS and CDR2 YYNGEE. Trimming removed 7 bases at V and 3 bases at J, with 14 bases between. Supplemented by reference TRBV9 and TRBJ2-7, the full variable domain reads DSGVTQTPKHLITATGQRVTLRCSPRSGDLSVYWYQQSLDQGLQFLIQYYNGEERAKGNILERFSAQQFPDLHSELNLSSLELGDSALYFCASSHNSGYEQYFGPGTRLTVT.

The chain carries TRBV4-2 and TRBJ2-1; 8 bases fit TRBD2. The CDR3 covers 16 residues. Looked up from germline, CDR1 is LGHNA and CDR2 is YNFKEQ. After removal of 1 base from V and 7 bases from J, the junction contained 9 bases not matched to a gene. In DNA form, the CDR3 reads TGTGCCAGCAGCCAAGCGTCCGGGAGGGCTGTAAATGAGCAGTTCTTC. Its protein is CASSQASGRAVNEQFF.

CDR3 loop: CASRPRDNNYNEQFF. The CDR3 DNA reads TGTGCCAGCAGACCCCGGGACAATAACTACAATGAGCAGTTCTTC. V usage is TRBV5-8 and J usage is TRBJ2-1, with D perhaps matching TRBD1 (6 bases). The V gene lost 5 bases and the J gene lost 3 bases, with 15 bases spanning the gap. Germline lookup yields CDR1 SGHTS and CDR2 YDEGEE. There are 15 residues in the CDR3.

The chain couples TRBV5-6 to TRBJ2-4; 8 bases match TRBD1. CDR3 length equals 16 residues. The germline CDR1 and CDR2 sequences are SGHDT and YYEEEE. V lost 1 base and J lost 1; bases outside the gene matches: 4. This CDR3 is CASSLIRQGAKNIQYF. The CDR3, as DNA: TGTGCCAGCAGCTTGATTCGACAGGGGGCCAAAAACATTCAGTACTTC. Full variable domain (rest looked up from reference TRBV5-6 and TRBJ2-4): DAGVTQSPTHLIKTRGQQVTLRCSPKSGHDTVSWYQQALGQGPQFIFQYYEEEERQRGNFPDRFSGHQFPNYSSELNVNALLLGDSALYLCASSLIRQGAKNIQYFGAGTRLSVL.

The table lists this clone with a few counts. The rearrangement links TRBV5-1 to TRBJ1-4; D is uncertain. CDR1 SGHRS and CDR2 YFSETQ come from the germline V gene. The CDR3 totals 14 residues. The V end lost 0 bases, the J end lost 8 bases, and 11 bases lay between the germline ends. Written as DNA, the CDR3 is TGCGCCAGCAGCTTGGAGGCATCTCAAGAAAAACTGTTTTTT. Amino acids: CASSLEASQEKLFF.

The V gene is TRBV7-8, the J gene TRBJ1-5; 9 positions match TRBD1. CDR1 SGHVS and CDR2 FQNEAQ come from the germline V gene. Trimming at V came to 5 bases and at J to 4 bases, leaving 9 bases not matched to a gene. The CDR3 totals 16 residues. CDR3 sequence: CASSNRDRVENQPQHF. The DNA of the CDR3 is TGTGCCAGCAGCAACCGGGACAGGGTTGAAAATCAGCCCCAGCATTTT.

The chain employs TRBV5-1 and TRBJ1-2; 8 bases are a match to TRBD1. With V trimmed by 0 bases and J by 6 bases, 7 bases remained unmatched. Per the germline V gene, CDR1 is SGHRS and CDR2 is YFSETQ. This CDR3 contains 15 residues. CDR3: CASSLEGRGPHGYTF. CDR3 DNA: TGCGCCAGCAGCTTGGAGGGCAGGGGGCCTCATGGCTACACCTTC.

The chain couples TRBV5-6 to TRBJ1-6; 10 positions match TRBD1. Trimming took 4 bases from V and 7 from J; bases not matched to a gene: 5. The CDR3 contains 15 residues. The germline gives CDR1 SGHDT, CDR2 YYEEEE. CDR3 sequence: CASSRGQGRNSPLHF. In DNA, the CDR3 is TGTGCCAGCAGCAGGGGACAGGGGCGGAATTCACCCCTCCACTTT.

This chain links TRBV5-8 with TRBJ1-2, with D perhaps matching TRBD1 (6 bases). This CDR3 has 13 residues. Per the germline V gene, CDR1 is SGHTS and CDR2 is YDEGEE. V was shortened by 4 bases and J by 4 bases, with 11 bases between the two germline ends. CDR3 sequence reads: CASSLGQLYGYTF. The CDR3, as DNA: TGTGCCAGCAGCCTAGGACAGCTCTATGGCTACACCTTC. Full variable domain (remainder filled in from reference TRBV5-8 and TRBJ1-2): EAGVTQSPTHLIKTRGQQATLRCSPISGHTSVYWYQQALGLGLQFLLWYDEGEERNRGNFPPRFSGRQFPNYSSELNVNALELEDSALYLCASSLGQLYGYTFGSGTRLTVV.

The V and J genes are TRBV3-1 (or the pseudogene TRBV3-2) and TRBJ2-5; D might be TRBD1 (5 bases). With 1 base removed from V and 4 bases from J, the gap between germline ends came to 13 bases. This CDR3 region has 15 residues. From germline, CDR1 is LGHDT and CDR2 YNNKEL (reference sequence). The CDR3 reads CASSQALQDGETQYF. CDR3 nucleotides: TGTGCCAGCAGCCAAGCTCTACAGGATGGAGAGACCCAGTACTTC.

This chain uses TRBV9 with TRBJ1-1, with TRBD1 matching over 12 bases. V lost 4 bases to trimming and J lost 3 bases; unmatched junction nucleotides: 22. CDR1 and CDR2 from the germline V gene are SGDLS and YYNGEE. This CDR3 spans 21 amino acids. This CDR3 is CASSPPRPRGTGGNGHTEAFF. The CDR3 DNA sequence: TGTGCCAGCAGCCCGCCTCGGCCTCGGGGGACAGGGGGCAATGGCCACACTGAAGCTTTCTTT.

This clone was picked up one time. CDR3 bases: TGTGCCAGCGGAAGGTGGGGGGCCGGAGAGACCCAGTACTTC. The encoded protein is CASGRWGAGETQYF. The rearrangement uses TRBV27 and TRBJ2-5; D could derive from TRBD1 or TRBD2 (6 bases each). The CDR3 spans 14 residues. In germline, CDR1 is MNHEY, CDR2 SMNVEV (reference sequence). The V end lost 8 bases, the J end lost 4 bases, and 17 bases lay between the germline ends.

The V call is TRBV3-1 (or the pseudogene TRBV3-2), the J call TRBJ2-2; 7 nucleotides match TRBD2. V was clipped by 4 bases and J by 6 bases; unmatched bases: 8. CDR1 is LGHDT, CDR2 YNNKEL, per germline (reference sequence). The CDR3 covers 15 residues. The CDR3 sequence: CASSPQWGGPGELFF. In nucleotides, the CDR3 is TGTGCCAGCAGCCCCCAGTGGGGGGGTCCCGGGGAGCTGTTTTTT.